The following is a T cell receptor beta chain sequence with its context. These data are taken from a study of blood T cell repertoires in COVID-19. The CDR3 contains 16 residues. The germline V gene encodes CDR1 KGHSH and CDR2 LQKENI. Trimming removed 3 bases at V and 1 base at J, with 13 bases between. Only in-frame clones appear in the TCRdb table, and some are missing; sequencing was by immunoSEQ multiplex PCR. Of more than 20,000 clones listed, around 90% are singletons. The sequenced sample was peripheral blood. This TCR came from a man between 70 and 80 years old with acute or convalescent COVID-19. The chain carries TRBV18 and TRBJ1-3; D is unclear. Written as DNA, the CDR3 is TGTGCCAGCTCACCCAATTTCAGGCAGTCTGGAAACACCATATATTTT. Protein sequence: CASSPNFRQSGNTIYF.